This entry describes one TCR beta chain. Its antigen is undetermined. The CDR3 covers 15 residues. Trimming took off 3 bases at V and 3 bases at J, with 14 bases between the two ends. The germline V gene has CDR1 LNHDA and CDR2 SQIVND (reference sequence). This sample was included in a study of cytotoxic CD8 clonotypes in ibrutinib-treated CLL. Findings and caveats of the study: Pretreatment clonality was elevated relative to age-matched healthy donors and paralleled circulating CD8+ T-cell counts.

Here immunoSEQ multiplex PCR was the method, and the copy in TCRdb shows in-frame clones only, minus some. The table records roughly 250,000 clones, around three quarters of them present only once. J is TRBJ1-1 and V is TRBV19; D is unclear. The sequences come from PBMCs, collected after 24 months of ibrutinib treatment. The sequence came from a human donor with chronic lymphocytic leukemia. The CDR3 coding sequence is TGTGCCAGTAGTATGGATCGGGCTGGCGACACTGAAGCTTTCTTT. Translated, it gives CASSMDRAGDTEAFF.